The sequence of this TCR beta chain was determined in a study of spatial heterogeneity in lung cancer. The overall study: Raw reads showed each unique TCR and UMI combination turning up more than ten times on average.

This clonotype was observed at least ten times. As for time point: sample taken at primary tumor resection. The donors, around 71 patients with untreated early-stage non-small cell lung cancer, provided the samples. Tumor, nontumor lung or frozen PBMC supplied whole RNA, sequenced without sorting. TCR cDNA molecules were tagged individually, and each one carried a unique molecular identifier. TCRdb itself ran the 5' RACE reads through MiXCR, one entry per CDR3 protein. The repertoire holds approximately 52,000 distinct CDR3 sequences, approximately 5% seen once, with over 8.5% in the top ten. Germline V lookup: CDR1 MNHEY, CDR2 SVGEGT. The V segment lost 6 bases and the J segment 4 bases; nucleotides outside the gene matches: 9. The CDR3 consists of 15 residues.

This specimen consisted of PBMCs, obtained at surgery. This chain joins TRBV6-2 or TRBV6-3 and TRBJ1-5, with TRBD1 matching over 7 bases. The receptor's source is a male donor with early-stage non-small cell lung cancer. In DNA form, the CDR3 reads TGTGCCAGCAGCCGTACAGGGGCACGTAATCAGCCCCAGCATTTT. Translating it yields CASSRTGARNQPQHF.